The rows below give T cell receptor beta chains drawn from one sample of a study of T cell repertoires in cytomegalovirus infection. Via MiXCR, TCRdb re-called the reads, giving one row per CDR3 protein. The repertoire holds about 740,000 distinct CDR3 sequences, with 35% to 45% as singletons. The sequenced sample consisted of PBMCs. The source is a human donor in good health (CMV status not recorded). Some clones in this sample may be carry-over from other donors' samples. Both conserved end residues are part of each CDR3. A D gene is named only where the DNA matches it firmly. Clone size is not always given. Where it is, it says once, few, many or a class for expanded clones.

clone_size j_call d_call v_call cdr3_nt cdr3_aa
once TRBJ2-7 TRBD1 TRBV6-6 TGTGCCAGCAGTTATCCCGGGACAGGGGGGAACGAGCAGTACTTC CASSYPGTGGNEQYF
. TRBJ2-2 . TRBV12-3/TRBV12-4 TGTGCCAGCATCGGCCGGACCGGGGAGCTGTTTTTT CASIGRTGELFF
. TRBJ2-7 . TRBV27 TGTGCCAGCATGACGAGGGGGAGGGCCCCGGATTCCTACGAGCAGTACTTC CASMTRGRAPDSYEQYF
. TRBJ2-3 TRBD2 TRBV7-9 TGTGCCAGCAGCTACGGGACTAGCGGGGTAGAGACGCAGTATTTT CASSYGTSGVETQYF
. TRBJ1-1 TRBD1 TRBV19 TGTGCCAGTGGACAGGTGGCGGAAGCTTTCTTT CASGQVAEAFF
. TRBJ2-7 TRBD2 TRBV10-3 TGTGCCATCAGTACCGGGACTAGCGGTACCTACGAGCAGTACTTC CAISTGTSGTYEQYF
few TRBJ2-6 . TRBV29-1 TGCAGCGTGTCCAAGATGGACGGGGCCAACGTCCTGACTTTC CSVSKMDGANVLTF
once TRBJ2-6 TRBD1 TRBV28 TGTGCCAGCAGTTTAGGGAGACAGGGGGTCACTGGGGCCAACGTCCTGACTTTC CASSLGRQGVTGANVLTF
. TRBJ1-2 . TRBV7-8 TGTGCCAGCAGCTCTAATCGTGGGGGCTACACCTTC CASSSNRGGYTF
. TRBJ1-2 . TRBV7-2 TGTGCCAGCAGCCCAAGATCGTATGGCTACACCTTC CASSPRSYGYTF
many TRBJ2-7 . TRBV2 TGTGCCAGCAGTGTTGGTGGGGGGCCAGGCGAGCAGTACTTC CASSVGGGPGEQYF
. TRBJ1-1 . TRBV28 TGTGCCAGCAGAGAAACAGGAAGAATGCGGAACACTGAAGCTTTCTTT CASRETGRMRNTEAFF
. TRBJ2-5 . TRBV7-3 TGTGCCAGCAGCAGACAGGGGAGGGCTCGAGAGACCCAGTACTTC CASSRQGRARETQYF
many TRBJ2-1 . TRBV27 TGTGCCAGCAGTCCATCCGTCGGCAATGAGCAGTTCTTC CASSPSVGNEQFF
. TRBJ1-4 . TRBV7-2 TGTGCCAGCAGCTTAGTTTCCTTCCCCAAGGGAACTAATGAAAACCTGTTTTTT CASSLVSFPKGTNENLFF
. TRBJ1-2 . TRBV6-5 TGTGCCAGCAGTGAAGCCGGGACGGTGTTTCGGGGCTACACCTTC CASSEAGTVFRGYTF
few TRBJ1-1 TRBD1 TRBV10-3 TGTGCCATCAACGCCGGGACAGGGGGATTTGAAGCTTTCTTT CAINAGTGGFEAFF
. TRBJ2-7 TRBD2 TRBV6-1 TGTGCCATCAGTGAGTGGATTGTGTGGCGGGAGATCTACGAGCAGTACTTC CAISEWIVWREIYEQYF
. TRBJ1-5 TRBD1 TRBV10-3 TGTGCCATCAGCAGGGACAGGGCTAGCAATCAGCCCCAGCATTTT CAISRDRASNQPQHF
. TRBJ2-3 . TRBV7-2 TGTGCCAGCAGCTTAGGGCCTAGCTGGAAAACAGATAAGCAGTATTTT CASSLGPSWKTDKQYF
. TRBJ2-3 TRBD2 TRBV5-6 TGTGCCAGCAGCTTGAAAGGGCGCGGGAGCCCCACAGATACGCAGTATTTT CASSLKGRGSPTDTQYF
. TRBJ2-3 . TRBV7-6 TGTGCCAGCAGCTCCTCCGGGACAATACGCACAGATACGCAGTATTTT CASSSSGTIRTDTQYF
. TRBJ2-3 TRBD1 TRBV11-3 TGTGCCAGCATCCACGGGACAGAAGACACAGATACGCAGTATTTT CASIHGTEDTDTQYF
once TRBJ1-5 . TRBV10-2 TGCGCCAGCGGGCTAGACAATCAGCCCCAGCATTTT CASGLDNQPQHF
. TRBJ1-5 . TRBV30 TGTGCCTGGATAGGAGGACATAGCAATCAGCCCCAGCATTTT CAWIGGHSNQPQHF
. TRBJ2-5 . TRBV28 TGTGCCAGCAGTATCCACTCCCAGGACGGACAAGCGGGGACCCAGTACTTC CASSIHSQDGQAGTQYF
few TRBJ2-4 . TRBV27 TGTGCCAGCAGTTACCTGTCGGGGGCCAAAAACATTCAGTACTTC CASSYLSGAKNIQYF
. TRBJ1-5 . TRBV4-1 TGCGCCAGCAGCCAAGAGGAAGGGTCGTCGGACAATCAGCCCCAGCATTTT CASSQEEGSSDNQPQHF
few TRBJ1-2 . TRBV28 TGTGCCAGCAGTTTAGGATATAACCGGGGTAAAAAGGGCTACACCTTC CASSLGYNRGKKGYTF
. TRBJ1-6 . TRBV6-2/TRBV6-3 TGTGCCAGCAGTTACTCGATTCCAAGCTCACCCCTCCACTTT CASSYSIPSSPLHF
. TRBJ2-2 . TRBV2 TGTGCCAGCAGTGAAGCACGAGGGAACACCGGGGAGCTGTTTTTT CASSEARGNTGELFF
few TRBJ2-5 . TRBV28 TGTGCCAGCGGACGCGGCCAAGAGACCCAGTACTTC CASGRGQETQYF
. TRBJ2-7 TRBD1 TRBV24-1 TGTGCCACCAGTGAGGACAGGCGAGGAACATACGAGCAGTACTTC CATSEDRRGTYEQYF
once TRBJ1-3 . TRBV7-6 TGTGCCTGCCGGGAAGGAGACTCTGGAAACACCTTATATTTT CACREGDSGNTLYF
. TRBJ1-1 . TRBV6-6 TGTGCCAGCAAGTATGACACTGAAGCTTTCTTT CASKYDTEAFF
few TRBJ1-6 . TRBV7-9 TGTGCCAGCAGCTTACCAGGGCTTGGAAATTCACCCCTCCACTTT CASSLPGLGNSPLHF
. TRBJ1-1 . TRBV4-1 TGCGCCAGCAGCCAGATGTCCAGGGCCACTGAAGCTTTCTTT CASSQMSRATEAFF
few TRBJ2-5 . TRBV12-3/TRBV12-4 TGTGCCAGCAGCTGGGTAGGAGGGGTGCAAGAGACCCAGTACTTC CASSWVGGVQETQYF
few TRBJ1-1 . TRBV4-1 TGCGCCAGCAGCCCCATTCCCCTTATGAACACTGAAGCTTTCTTT CASSPIPLMNTEAFF
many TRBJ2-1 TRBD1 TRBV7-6 TGTGCCAGCAGCGCCCGGGACAGGGAACTCGATGAGCAGTTCTTC CASSARDRELDEQFF
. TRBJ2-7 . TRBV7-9 TGTGTCACAGCCACTAGCCCAGCCTACGAGCAGTACTTC CVTATSPAYEQYF
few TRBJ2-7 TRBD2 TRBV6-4 TGTGCCAGCAGTCCCTTGTCGCTACGCTCAATGACACTAGCGGGAGCTGCCTACGAGCAGTACTTC CASSPLSLRSMTLAGAAYEQYF
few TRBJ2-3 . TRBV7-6 TGTGCCAGCAGGCCTTTTAGCACAGATACGCAGTATTTT CASRPFSTDTQYF
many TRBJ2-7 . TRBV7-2 TGTGCCAGCAGCTTAGATTTCGGAGCCTACGAGCAGTACTTC CASSLDFGAYEQYF
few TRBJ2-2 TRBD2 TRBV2 TGTGCCACCCGGACTAGCGGGGGGGCACGTGGCACCGGGGAGCTGTTTTTT CATRTSGGARGTGELFF
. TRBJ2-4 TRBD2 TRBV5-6 TGTGCCAGCAGCGTCATCACGGGGGGTCTGATGAACATTCAGTACTTC CASSVITGGLMNIQYF
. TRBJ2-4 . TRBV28 TGTGCCAGCAGTTTGGGCCTGGGTAGGGACAAAAACATTCAGTACTTC CASSLGLGRDKNIQYF
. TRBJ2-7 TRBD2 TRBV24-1 TGTGCCACCAGTCCAAAAGGCGGGAGGGCGGACGAGCAGTACTTC CATSPKGGRADEQYF
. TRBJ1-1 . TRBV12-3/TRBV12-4 TGTGCCAGCAGTTTAATGGGGGGTGGGACTGAAGCTTTCTTT CASSLMGGGTEAFF
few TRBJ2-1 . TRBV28 TGTGCCAGCAGTTTAAGGGAGGAAGGTCACAATGAGCAGTTCTTC CASSLREEGHNEQFF
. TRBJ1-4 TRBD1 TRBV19 TGTGCCAGTACCCAGGGGGCCGCAAGAGAAAAACTGTTTTTT CASTQGAAREKLFF
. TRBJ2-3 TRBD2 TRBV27 TGTGCCAGCAGTCCTCTGACTAGCGGGGGGGCCAGCACAGATACGCAGTATTTT CASSPLTSGGASTDTQYF
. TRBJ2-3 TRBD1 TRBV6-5 TGTGACAGCAGACCCTTTAGACAGGGGGTAGATACGCAGTATTTT CDSRPFRQGVDTQYF
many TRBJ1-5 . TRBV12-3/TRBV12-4 TGTGCCAGCAGTAGTAGACAGGCTCGGGGCAATCAGCCCCAGCATTTT CASSSRQARGNQPQHF
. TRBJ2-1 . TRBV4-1 TGCGCCAGCAGCCCTTTTTGGGGGTACAATGAGCAGTTCTTC CASSPFWGYNEQFF
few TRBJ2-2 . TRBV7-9 TGTGCCAGCAGCTTTCGGACCGGCCCCACCGGGGAGCTGTTTTTT CASSFRTGPTGELFF
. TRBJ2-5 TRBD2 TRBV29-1 TGCAGCGTAAAACTGACTAGCGGGGGAGAGACCCAGTACTTC CSVKLTSGGETQYF
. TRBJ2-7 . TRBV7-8 TGTGCCAGCAGCTTATCGCAGGGGAAATACCACGAGCAGTACTTC CASSLSQGKYHEQYF
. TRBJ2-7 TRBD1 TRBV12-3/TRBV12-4 TGTGCCAGCAGTCCCGACAGGGCGGGCTACGAGGAGTACTTC CASSPDRAGYEEYF
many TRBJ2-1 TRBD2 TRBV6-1 TGTGCCAGTAGGGAGACTAGCGGATCCTACAATGAGCAGTTCTTC CASRETSGSYNEQFF